What follows are 30 T cell receptor beta chains derived from one specimen sequenced in a study of blood T cells in healthy people across ages. The authors ran a second PCR of about 6 to 11 cycles using a sample-barcoded 5' primer and a J-beta primer mix. TCRdb recomputed calls from the 5' RACE reads with MiXCR, one row per CDR3 protein. The table lists about 760,000 distinct CDR3 sequences, about 25% of them singletons. In addition, the sample was reused for a study of T cells of mothers and their children.

Sequenced: blood. The source of these receptors is a boy aged 10-17 years in good health.

This clonotype was recorded once. Germline is not matched at one junction end, which may reflect a read error. V gene TRBV7-9 combines with J gene TRBJ2-5; D is uncertain. The end of the DNA is better explained by TRBJ2-1, so the J call may be wrong. This CDR3 has 11 amino acids. The germline gives CDR1 SEHNR, CDR2 FQNEAQ (reference sequence). CDR3 DNA: TGTACCAGCAGTCCGGACAATGAGCAGTTCTTC. Its translation is CTSSPDNEQFF.

The chain carries TRBV5-1 and TRBJ1-1; no definite D call. Germline CDR1 SGHRS, CDR2 YFSETQ. This CDR3 spans 14 amino acids. V lost 3 bases and J 2 bases, leaving 11 bases between the germline ends. CDR3 nucleotides: TGCGCCAGCAGCTCAAGGCGGGGAAACACTGAAGCTTTCTTT. It yields the protein CASSSRRGNTEAFF. Drawing the rest from reference TRBV5-1 and TRBJ1-1, the complete variable domain is KAGVTQTPRYLIKTRGQQVTLSCSPISGHRSVSWYQQTPGQGLQFLFEYFSETQRNKGNFPGRFSGRQFSNSRSEMNVSTLELGDSALYLCASSSRRGNTEAFFGQGTRLTVV.

This clonotype was seen only a few times. Here the CDR3 reads CSAPLGPTQETQYF. CDR3 in DNA: TGCAGTGCGCCCCTGGGACCAACACAAGAGACCCAGTACTTC. The chain employs TRBV20-1 and TRBJ2-5, with D perhaps given as TRBD1 or TRBD2 (5 bases each). Germline-derived CDR1 and CDR2 are DFQATT and SNEGSKA (reference sequence). The CDR3 contains 14 residues. Trimming shortened V by 6 bases and J by 2 bases, and 16 bases separated the two germline ends.

In the case of this clonotype: Relative to the germline gene, one junction end is altered; a read error may explain this. The rearrangement joins TRBV25-1 to TRBJ2-1; no definite D call. This CDR3 is 14 amino acids long. CDR1 and CDR2 (germline): MGHDK, SYGVNS. As DNA, the CDR3 is TGTGTCAGCAGTGAGAACCTCCCTTACAATGAGCAGTTCTTC. This translates into CVSSENLPYNEQFF.

This clonotype turned up a few times. The V gene is TRBV24-1, the J gene TRBJ2-4; D possibly corresponds to TRBD2 (6 bases). Germline V CDR1 and CDR2: KGHDR, SFDVKD. Trimming stripped 1 base from V and 4 bases from J, with 10 bases between. There are 15 residues in the CDR3. This chain's CDR3 is CATSDFTGGKNIQYF. CDR3 DNA sequence: TGTGCCACCAGTGATTTTACTGGGGGGAAAAACATTCAGTACTTC.

This clonotype was seen more than once but under ten times. The chain employs TRBV4-2 and TRBJ2-5, with 8 nucleotides matching TRBD2. J gave up 2 bases and V 1 base, and 3 bases lay outside the gene matches. The CDR3 is 15 residues long. The germline V gene encodes CDR1 LGHNA and CDR2 YNFKEQ. CDR3 loop: CASSQGASGQETQYF. In nucleotides, the CDR3 is TGTGCCAGCAGCCAAGGGGCTAGCGGGCAAGAGACCCAGTACTTC.

Only a few counts were recorded for this clonotype. The chain combines TRBV24-1 with TRBJ2-1; the D gene is possibly TRBD2 (6 bases). The V gene's germline CDR1 is KGHDR and CDR2 SFDVKD. V lost 6 bases to trimming and J lost 3 bases, with 11 bases between them. The CDR3 is 14 residues long. The CDR3 sequence is CATSPGLIYNEQFF. For the CDR3, the DNA is TGTGCCACCAGTCCGGGACTGATCTACAATGAGCAGTTCTTC.

V usage is TRBV11-3 and J usage is TRBJ2-7; D perhaps matches TRBD2 (6 bases). The V end lost 5 bases, the J end lost 6 bases, and 17 bases lay between the germline ends. This CDR3 region has 14 residues. The germline V gene has CDR1 SGHNT and CDR2 YENEEA. Here the CDR3 reads CASSRAKVGGEQYF. The CDR3 nucleotides are TGTGCCAGCAGCCGAGCAAAAGTGGGAGGCGAGCAGTACTTC. Filled out from reference TRBV11-3 and TRBJ2-7, the complete variable domain reads EAGVVQSPRYKIIEKKQPVAFWCNPISGHNTLYWYLQNLGQGPELLIRYENEEAVDDSQLPKDRFSAERLKGVDSTLKIQPAELGDSAVYLCASSRAKVGGEQYFGPGTRLTVT.

This clonotype was detected a few times. The V gene is TRBV4-2, the J gene TRBJ2-3; weak D call: TRBD2 (5 bases). Between the trimmed V and J ends, which lost 0 bases and 0 bases, there was a span of 16 bases. This CDR3 comprises 18 residues. Germline V gene sequence: CDR1 LGHNA, CDR2 YNFKEQ. This CDR3 reads CASSQEGSGPSSTDTQYF. The CDR3 DNA follows: TGTGCCAGCAGCCAAGAAGGGAGCGGACCTTCTAGCACAGATACGCAGTATTTT.

This clonotype was counted between two and nine times. The chain couples TRBV5-1 to TRBJ2-7; 10 nucleotides line up with TRBD2. The J call may be in error: the DNA end matches TRBJ2-1 better. This CDR3 has 17 residues. The germline V gene encodes CDR1 SGHRS and CDR2 YFSETQ. The CDR3 here is CASSLPSGRAGVHEQFF. The CDR3 coding sequence is TGCGCCAGCAGCTTGCCCAGCGGGAGGGCCGGGGTACATGAGCAGTTCTTC.

The rearrangement joins TRBV6-6 to TRBJ1-4; weak D call: TRBD1 (5 bases). Germline V gene data show CDR1 as MNHNY and CDR2 as SVGAGI (reference sequence). Trimming removed 10 bases at V and 8 bases at J, with 11 bases between. The CDR3 loop spans 11 amino acids. The CDR3 here is CATLGTEKLFF. CDR3 sequence (DNA): TGTGCCACCCTGGGGACCGAAAAACTGTTTTTT.

This clonotype appeared a few times. The chain's CDR3 is CAISPNSGRATDTQYF. Written as DNA, the CDR3 is TGTGCCATCAGTCCCAATAGCGGGAGGGCCACAGATACGCAGTATTTT. V usage is TRBV10-3 and J usage is TRBJ2-3, with 11 nucleotides matching TRBD2. This CDR3 contains 16 residues. V lost 5 bases to trimming and J lost 2 bases; unmatched junction nucleotides: 6. CDR1 is ENHRY and CDR2 is SYGVKD in the germline V gene.

The V gene is TRBV10-1, the J gene TRBJ2-1; 8 nucleotides match TRBD2. With 0 bases clipped from V and 2 bases from J, the junction kept 6 bases outside the gene matches. This CDR3 is 17 amino acids long. Germline CDR1 WNHNN, CDR2 SYGVQD (reference sequence). CDR3 region: CASSESLLAEAYNEQFF. The CDR3 nucleotides read TGCGCCAGCAGTGAGTCATTACTAGCGGAGGCCTACAATGAGCAGTTCTTC.

This sequence joins TRBV18 and TRBJ1-1, with TRBD1 identical over 8 bases. Germline V CDR1 and CDR2: KGHSH, LQKENI. The CDR3 sequence is 17 residues long. Trimming at V came to 5 bases and at J to 3 bases, leaving 14 bases not matched to a gene. DNA for the CDR3: TGTGCCAGCTCATCTAACTTCCAGGGGGCAGCGGACACTGAAGCTTTCTTT. It yields the protein CASSSNFQGAADTEAFF.

This clonotype was picked up a small number of times. CDR3 residues: CASSDPWRTVNEQFF. The CDR3 DNA reads as TGTGCCAGCAGTGACCCGTGGAGGACAGTCAATGAGCAGTTCTTC. The J gene is TRBJ2-5, the V gene TRBV6-4; D perhaps matches TRBD1 (6 bases). The J call may be in error: the DNA end matches TRBJ2-1 better. The germline V gene has CDR1 MRHNA and CDR2 SNTAGT. The CDR3 contains 15 residues.

The chain recombines TRBV11-3 with TRBJ2-1, with D tentatively TRBD1 (5 bases). V was trimmed by 7 bases and J by 0 bases, leaving 10 bases between them. In germline, CDR1 is SGHNT, CDR2 YENEEA. The CDR3 runs to 14 residues. The CDR3 region has the DNA TGTGCCAGCACGCAGGGTAGCTCCTACAATGAGCAGTTCTTC. Its translation: CASTQGSSYNEQFF.

The V gene is TRBV28, the J gene TRBJ2-1; 7 bases line up with TRBD1. V shed 6 bases, J shed 2 bases, and the junction held 7 bases outside the gene matches. This CDR3 has 15 residues. Germline V gene lookup returns CDR1 MDHEN and CDR2 SYDVKM. The CDR3 nucleotides read TGTGCCAGCAGAACAGACAGGGTTACCTACAATGAGCAGTTCTTC. This gives the protein CASRTDRVTYNEQFF.

This clonotype was counted ten times or more. The rearrangement joins TRBV5-1 to TRBJ2-6, with TRBD1 as a possible D gene (6 bases). Germline loops: CDR1 SGHRS, CDR2 YFSETQ. This CDR3 comprises 15 residues. Trimming removed 4 bases from V and 1 base from J, with 9 bases in between. The CDR3 loop reads CASSRGGSGANVLTF. The DNA of the CDR3 is TGCGCCAGCAGCCGAGGGGGATCTGGGGCCAACGTCCTGACTTTC.

This chain joins TRBV5-6 and TRBJ2-1; the D gene is possibly TRBD1 (6 bases). The end of the DNA aligns better with TRBJ2-7, so the J call may be wrong. This CDR3 region has 14 residues. The germline gives CDR1 SGHDT, CDR2 YYEEEE. The CDR3 loop reads CASSRRDNSYEQYF. CDR3 DNA sequence: TGTGCCAGCAGCCGAAGGGACAACTCCTACGAGCAGTACTTC.

The table lists this clonotype with a count of one. The gene calls are TRBV20-1 and TRBJ2-5, with D tentatively TRBD2 (6 bases). This CDR3 is 13 amino acids long. The germline gives CDR1 DFQATT, CDR2 SNEGSKA (reference sequence). The V and J ends lost 3 bases and 2 bases respectively, with 10 bases between them. This chain's CDR3 is CSASGSGQETQYF. Written as DNA, the CDR3 is TGCAGTGCTAGCGGGAGTGGGCAAGAGACCCAGTACTTC.

In its sample, this clonotype was seen a few times. The chain has TRBV7-2 and TRBJ1-4, with 9 bases aligning to TRBD1. Trimming at V came to 5 bases and at J to 3 bases, leaving 4 bases not matched to a gene. CDR1 is SGHTA, CDR2 FQGNSA, per germline. CDR3 length equals 15 residues. The CDR3 DNA sequence: TGTGCCAGCAGCCGGGACAGGGCCGCTAATGAAAAACTGTTTTTT. Amino acids: CASSRDRAANEKLFF.

This clonotype was seen repeatedly, ten times or more. V and J are TRBV7-9 and TRBJ1-2; D call uncertain. The CDR3 is made up of 12 amino acids. Germline CDR1 and CDR2: SEHNR and FQNEAQ (reference sequence). Trimming removed 3 bases at V and 3 bases at J, with 5 bases between. CDR3 loop: CASSFTDYGYTF. CDR3 coding DNA: TGTGCCAGCAGCTTTACCGACTATGGCTACACCTTC.

This clonotype was found a few times. This chain joins TRBV6-5 and TRBJ1-1; possibly TRBD1 for D (6 bases). Germline-derived CDR1 and CDR2 are MNHEY and SVGAGI. Trimming removed 2 bases at V and 8 bases at J, with 12 bases between. The CDR3 is 13 amino acids. The CDR3 loop reads CASSYTDRTEAFF. The DNA of the CDR3 is TGTGCCAGCAGTTACACCGACAGGACCGAAGCTTTCTTT.

The chain employs TRBV20-1 and TRBJ2-5, with 10 nucleotides matching TRBD1. The last part of the DNA fits TRBJ2-1 better; the J call may be wrong. The CDR3 is 14 amino acids. Germline values: CDR1 DFQATT, CDR2 SNEGSKA (reference sequence). This CDR3 is CSARSGQGINEQFF. In DNA form, the CDR3 reads TGCAGTGCCCGATCGGGACAGGGGATTAATGAGCAGTTCTTC.

J is TRBJ2-3 and V is TRBV6-2 or TRBV6-3; D may be TRBD2 (6 bases). From germline, CDR1 is MNHEY and CDR2 SVGEGT. Trimming left V 5 bases short and J 4 bases short, with 16 bases between. This CDR3 is built from 15 residues. CDR3 sequence reads: CASSPGVLAPDTQYF. CDR3 DNA sequence: TGTGCCAGCAGTCCCGGGGTACTAGCTCCAGATACGCAGTATTTT.

The chain links TRBV5-1 to TRBJ1-2; TRBD1 aligns across 7 bases. The length of the CDR3 is 15 residues. Germline loops: CDR1 SGHRS, CDR2 YFSETQ. V lost 4 bases and J lost 6; bases outside the gene matches: 12. CDR3 nucleotide sequence: TGCGCCAGCAGCCCAACAGGGGCTAACTACGATGGCTACACCTTC. Protein sequence: CASSPTGANYDGYTF.

The gene calls are TRBV29-1 and TRBJ2-1, with 13 bases lining up with TRBD2. The length of the CDR3 is 13 residues. With V trimmed by 6 bases and J by 9 bases, 5 bases remained unmatched. Germline lookup yields CDR1 SQVTM and CDR2 ANQGSEA. The CDR3 DNA reads as TGCAGCGTCGGGGGACTAGCGGGGAGTGAGCAGTTCTTC. It is translated as CSVGGLAGSEQFF.

The gene calls are TRBV7-9 and TRBJ2-5; TRBD2 aligns across 7 bases. The DNA end lines up better with TRBJ2-1; the J call may be wrong. CDR1 and CDR2 from the germline V gene are SEHNR and FQNEAQ (reference sequence). The CDR3 is 18 residues long. CDR3 loop: CASSTRERGLGLGDEQFF. CDR3 nucleotide sequence: TGTGCCAGCAGCACTAGGGAGAGAGGACTAGGGCTGGGAGATGAGCAGTTCTTC.

This clonotype was seen a handful of times. The CDR3 reads CSAEGLAGVASYEQYF. In DNA form, the CDR3 reads TGCAGTGCTGAAGGACTAGCAGGCGTGGCCTCCTACGAGCAGTACTTC. The chain is built from TRBV20-1 and TRBJ2-7; 8 nucleotides line up with TRBD2. The germline V gene encodes CDR1 DFQATT and CDR2 SNEGSKA (reference sequence). CDR3 size: 16 residues. With 5 bases clipped from V and 0 bases from J, the junction kept 12 bases outside the gene matches.

Only a few counts were recorded for this clonotype. The chain has TRBV7-2 and TRBJ2-5, with 10 bases fitting TRBD2. This CDR3 spans 15 amino acids. The germline V gene encodes CDR1 SGHTA and CDR2 FQGNSA. V trimming: 3 bases; J trimming: 1 base; junction bases outside the gene matches: 2. CDR3 nucleotide sequence: TGTGCCAGCAGCTTCCGACTAGCGGGCCAAGAGACCCAGTACTTC. This sequence encodes CASSFRLAGQETQYF.